These 28 T cell receptor beta chains originate from one sample sequenced in a study of cytomegalovirus exposure and HLA in healthy donors. Primers included in the PCR were 60 Vbeta and 13 Jbeta primers. TCRdb's table, derived via immunoSEQ multiplex PCR, lists solely in-frame clones and lacks some. Here the sample spans 70,000 to 85,000 clones, around 68% being singletons. Sequencing used PBMCs. These TCRs come from a man aged 40-49 years in good health and CMV-seropositive.

This clone was seen a handful of times. The rearrangement links TRBV15 to TRBJ1-2, with a weak D call TRBD1 (5 bases). CDR3 size: 14 residues. Trimming took 2 bases from V and 4 from J, leaving 11 bases between them. CDR1 is LNHNV, CDR2 YYDKDF, per germline (reference sequence). This CDR3 is CATSRPDRSYGYTF. The CDR3 bases are TGTGCCACCAGCAGACCTGACAGATCCTATGGCTACACCTTC.

The chain uses TRBV9 and TRBJ2-2, with D possibly being TRBD2 (6 bases). CDR3 length equals 16 residues. The V and J ends lost 2 bases and 5 bases respectively, with 16 bases between them. From germline, CDR1 is SGDLS and CDR2 YYNGEE. In DNA, the CDR3 is TGTGCCAGCAGCGTTTCTAGCGTCTTGAGAACCGGGGAGCTGTTTTTT. Amino acids: CASSVSSVLRTGELFF.

Written as DNA, the CDR3 is TGTGCCAGCAGTTCTTTAGCGGGAGGTGGAAACGAGCAGTACTTC. Translation gives CASSSLAGGGNEQYF. The chain recombines TRBV2 with TRBJ2-7; 10 bases are a match to TRBD2. V gave up 5 bases and J gave up 5 bases; unmatched junction bases: 9. Germline CDR1 is SNHLY and CDR2 is FYNNEI. This CDR3 is 15 amino acids long.

The chain is built from TRBV13 and TRBJ1-3, with 7 bases aligning to TRBD1. CDR3 size: 20 residues. Per germline, CDR1 PRHDT and CDR2 FYEKMQ (reference sequence). V dropped 5 bases and J dropped 0; count of bases not matched to a gene: 19. The DNA of the CDR3 is TGTGCCAGCAGCCCCCGGGACAGAGACGAGAAACGCCCCTCTGGAAACACCATATATTTT. Translation: CASSPRDRDEKRPSGNTIYF.

The chain recombines TRBV6-1 with TRBJ1-4; maybe TRBD1 (6 bases). The CDR3 runs 16 residues. Trimming cost V 4 bases and J 4 bases, with 16 bases left between them. In germline, CDR1 is MNHNS, CDR2 SASEGT. The chain's CDR3 is CASSGRIGGFNEKLFF. DNA of the CDR3: TGTGCCAGCAGTGGGCGCATAGGGGGATTTAATGAAAAACTGTTTTTT.

V usage is TRBV1 and J usage is TRBJ1-1. TRBV1 constitutes a pseudogene. CDR3 length: 17 amino acids. CDR3 DNA sequence: TGCACCAGCAGCCAATCCGCCGACTCCATAATGAACACTGAAGCTTTCTTT. Protein: CTSSQSADSIMNTEAFF.

The chain links TRBV6-4 to TRBJ1-2; D possibly corresponds to TRBD1 (6 bases). V lost 3 bases and J 2 bases, leaving 10 bases between the germline ends. This CDR3 has 14 amino acids. Germline assignment: CDR1 MRHNA and CDR2 SNTAGT. The CDR3 loop reads CASSEGGANYGYTF. In DNA, the CDR3 is TGTGCCAGCAGTGAAGGGGGAGCGAACTATGGCTACACCTTC.

This chain connects TRBV28 to TRBJ1-1; D may be TRBD1 (6 bases). Germline loops: CDR1 MDHEN, CDR2 SYDVKM. Trimming took 8 bases from V and 8 from J, leaving 18 bases between them. The CDR3 contains 13 residues. CDR3 DNA: TGTGCCAGCGACGCCGGGACAACAAAGGAAGCTTTCTTT. It specifies CASDAGTTKEAFF.

This clone has just a few counts. The chain joins TRBV14 to TRBJ2-4, with no clear D. The CDR3 has 16 residues. Trimming cost V 1 base and J 0 bases, with 10 bases left between them. Germline V lookup: CDR1 SGHDN, CDR2 FVKESK. The CDR3 spells CASSQAGGLAKNIQYF. The DNA of the CDR3 is TGTGCCAGCAGCCAAGCCGGCGGATTAGCCAAAAACATTCAGTACTTC.

This clone has just one count. The chain uses TRBV7-2 and TRBJ2-5; D possibly corresponds to TRBD2 (6 bases). Germline CDR1 SGHTA, CDR2 FQGNSA. V gave up 6 bases and J gave up 1 base, with 12 bases separating them. CDR3 length: 14 residues. CDR3 DNA sequence: TGTGCCAGCAGGGAGATACTAGCCCAAGAGACCCAGTACTTC. This gives the protein CASREILAQETQYF.

The chain has TRBV28 and TRBJ2-5; 11 bases align to TRBD2. CDR3 length equals 15 residues. The V gene end was trimmed by 6 bases and the J gene end by 7 bases; junction bases not matched to a gene: 10. Germline assignment: CDR1 MDHEN and CDR2 SYDVKM. This chain's CDR3 is CASSRRLAGTGTQYF. CDR3 bases: TGTGCCAGCAGCCGGAGACTAGCGGGGACGGGGACCCAGTACTTC.

J is TRBJ1-5 and V is TRBV18; 8 bases match TRBD1. The CDR3 is 15 amino acids. Unmatched junction bases numbered 8, after V lost 6 bases and J lost 4 bases. Germline V lookup: CDR1 KGHSH, CDR2 LQKENI. The CDR3 is CASSTQGAGNQPQHF. The CDR3 DNA follows: TGTGCCAGCTCGACGCAGGGGGCTGGGAATCAGCCCCAGCATTTT.

J is TRBJ2-7 and V is TRBV7-8; tentative D call: TRBD2 (8 bases). The V gene's germline CDR1 is SGHVS and CDR2 FQNEAQ. Trimming removed 8 bases from V and 3 bases from J, with 20 bases in between. The CDR3 consists of 15 residues. The CDR3 is CASGQAGGRDYEQYF. The CDR3, as DNA: TGTGCCAGCGGACAGGCGGGGGGCCGGGACTACGAGCAGTACTTC.

V gene TRBV30 combines with J gene TRBJ1-5, with D perhaps TRBD1 (6 bases). This CDR3 spans 13 amino acids. The germline V gene encodes CDR1 GTSNPN and CDR2 SVGIG (reference sequence). Trimming shortened V by 0 bases and J by 9 bases, and 12 bases separated the two germline ends. CDR3 nucleotides: TGTGCCTGGAGTGTACAGGGCCCTCGGCCCCAGCATTTT. It codes for CAWSVQGPRPQHF.

This rearrangement joins TRBV7-2 to TRBJ2-7, with 8 nucleotides matching TRBD1. The CDR3 covers 14 residues. The germline gives CDR1 SGHTA, CDR2 FQGNSA. The junction had 1 base not matched to a gene; V was cut back by 2 bases and J by 1 base. CDR3 residues: CASSLNRGSYEQYF. Here the CDR3 DNA reads TGTGCCAGCAGCTTAAACAGGGGGTCCTACGAGCAGTACTTC.

This chain connects TRBV23-1 to TRBJ2-3, with D possibly matching TRBD2 (5 bases). TRBV23-1 is an open reading frame, and its role is uncertain. The CDR3 has 20 amino acids. The germline V and J ends were trimmed by 2 bases and 3 bases, with 27 bases remaining between them. CDR3 amino acids: CASSQPKFSGNGGETDTQYF. DNA for the CDR3: TGCGCCAGCAGTCAACCCAAGTTTTCTGGCAACGGTGGGGAGACAGATACGCAGTATTTT.

The gene calls are TRBV5-1 and TRBJ1-2; TRBD1 might be the D (5 bases). The V gene lost 7 bases and the J gene lost 0 bases, with 13 bases spanning the gap. Germline CDR1 is SGHRS and CDR2 is YFSETQ. The CDR3 extends over 14 amino acids. CDR3 sequence reads: CASGGTEANYGYTF. In DNA form, the CDR3 reads TGCGCCAGCGGAGGGACGGAAGCTAACTATGGCTACACCTTC.

V and J are TRBV28 and TRBJ1-1; 8 nucleotides align to TRBD1. V dropped 7 bases and J dropped 1; count of bases not matched to a gene: 14. CDR1 and CDR2 from the germline V gene are MDHEN and SYDVKM. CDR3 size: 17 residues. CDR3 sequence (DNA): TGTGCCAGCATCTTTCACGGGACAGGAGTCGCGAACACTGAAGCTTTCTTT. Its translation is CASIFHGTGVANTEAFF.

J is TRBJ2-7 and V is TRBV27, with TRBD1 identical over 7 bases. Germline CDR1 is MNHEY and CDR2 is SMNVEV (reference sequence). J was trimmed by 3 bases and V by 6 bases; bases with no gene match: 5. This CDR3 contains 13 residues. The CDR3 bases are TGTGCCAGCAGGCTAGGGGGCAGCTACGAGCAGTACTTC. It is translated as CASRLGGSYEQYF.

The chain has TRBV4-3 and TRBJ2-3; TRBD2 matches at 7 bases. Germline V gene lookup returns CDR1 LGHNA and CDR2 YSLEER. Losses at the gene ends were 0 bases for V and 2 bases for J; bases not matched to a gene: 8. This CDR3 has 17 residues. The CDR3 loop is CASSQDYGLELTDTQYF. The DNA of the CDR3 is TGCGCCAGCAGCCAAGATTACGGACTAGAACTCACAGATACGCAGTATTTT.

This chain uses TRBV7-9 with TRBJ2-3; 10 bases agree with TRBD2. V lost 1 base and J lost 0; bases outside the gene matches: 7. Per the germline V gene, CDR1 is SEHNR and CDR2 is FQNEAQ (reference sequence). This CDR3 has 18 residues. CDR3 bases: TGTGCCAGCAGCTTAGAAGCGGGAGGGCCTTTTAGCACAGATACGCAGTATTTT. This gives the protein CASSLEAGGPFSTDTQYF.

This clone was seen only a few times. This rearrangement joins TRBV29-1 to TRBJ1-1; D may be TRBD1 (6 bases). The CDR3 runs to 13 residues. The germline gives CDR1 SQVTM, CDR2 ANQGSEA. The CDR3 DNA follows: TGCAGTTCCCAGGGGCAAATGAACACTGAAGCTTTCTTT. This codes for CSSQGQMNTEAFF.

This chain connects TRBV11-2 to TRBJ2-5, with 12 positions matching TRBD2. This CDR3 spans 16 amino acids. The germline gives CDR1 SGHAT, CDR2 FQNNGV. The J segment lost 5 bases and the V segment lost 0 bases, leaving 4 bases of the junction unmatched. CDR3 region: CASSLELAGGVETQYF. In DNA form, the CDR3 reads TGTGCCAGCAGCTTAGAACTAGCGGGAGGCGTGGAGACCCAGTACTTC.

This clone was detected once. The chain uses TRBV4-2 and TRBJ2-5; 9 nucleotides line up with TRBD2. The length of the CDR3 is 18 residues. The germline V gene has CDR1 LGHNA and CDR2 YNFKEQ. Trimming at V came to 3 bases and at J to 7 bases, leaving 18 bases not matched to a gene. The CDR3 protein is CASSQDTTGTSYLGTQYF. CDR3 bases: TGTGCCAGCAGCCAGGATACCACCGGGACTAGCTACCTTGGGACCCAGTACTTC.

This clone was seen more than once but under ten times. J is TRBJ2-1 and V is TRBV15, with 11 bases that match TRBD2. CDR3 length equals 15 residues. Unmatched junction bases numbered 4, after V lost 4 bases and J lost 5 bases. Germline V CDR1 and CDR2: LNHNV, YYDKDF (reference sequence). CDR3 in DNA: TGTGCCACCAGCACAGGGACTAGCGGTCACAATGAGCAGTTCTTC. This sequence encodes CATSTGTSGHNEQFF.

This chain links TRBV7-8 with TRBJ2-3; D is unclear. With 0 bases removed from V and 0 bases from J, the gap between germline ends came to 13 bases. From germline, CDR1 is SGHVS and CDR2 FQNEAQ. This CDR3 spans 17 amino acids. The chain's CDR3 is CASSLASHGASTDTQYF. In DNA form, the CDR3 reads TGTGCCAGCAGCTTAGCGAGTCACGGTGCTAGCACAGATACGCAGTATTTT.

The DNA of the CDR3 is TGTGCCAGCAGCCAAGCTTATACGCAGTATTTT. This sequence encodes CASSQAYTQYF. The chain couples TRBV14 to TRBJ2-3; D not certain. The V gene's germline CDR1 is SGHDN and CDR2 FVKESK. V was cut by 1 base and J by 7 bases, with 3 bases left in between. The CDR3 sequence is 11 residues long.

This chain links TRBV6-5 with TRBJ2-7; TRBD1 aligns across 8 bases. From germline, CDR1 is MNHEY and CDR2 SVGAGI. The junction had 14 bases not matched to a gene; V was cut back by 6 bases and J by 7 bases. The CDR3 sequence is 15 residues long. The CDR3 bases are TGTGCCAGCAGCCCAGACAGGGGCCCCCCTAATGAGCAGTACTTC. It codes for CASSPDRGPPNEQYF.